This is a list of T cell receptor beta chains from one sample in a study of Tregs in tolerant kidney transplant recipients. This table comes from immunoSEQ multiplex PCR, and its TCRdb copy is limited to in-frame clones, with some not included. The sample includes 50,000 or so clones, roughly nine tenths seen only once; the top ten take 13% to 15%. Sequenced here: CD8+ T cells from blood (PBMCs), sampled 24 months after the transplant. These receptor sequences come from a human patient who received a combined kidney and bone marrow transplant. Some T cells may be graft donor cells. CDR3s include the opening cysteine and the closing phenylalanine or tryptophan. A D gene is named only where the DNA matches it firmly. Size is stated for part of the rows, as once, few or many counts, or as a class when the clone is expanded.

.,TRBD1,TRBJ2-1,TRBV6-4,TGTGCCATCCTCCTAACGGGGAGTAATTCAGGGGGCTCCTACAATGAGCAGTTCTTC,CAILLTGSNSGGSYNEQFF
.,TRBD1,TRBJ1-5,TRBV19,TGTGCCAGTAGCCCCGGGACAGTTAGCAATCAGCCCCAGCATTTT,CASSPGTVSNQPQHF
.,.,TRBJ2-1,TRBV7-2,TGTGCCAGCAGCCAAGACAGGATCAGGGTACGGAACTACAATGAGCAGTTCTTC,CASSQDRIRVRNYNEQFF
.,.,TRBJ2-7,TRBV11-2,TGTGCCAGCAGCTTAGATCAAACCTACGAGCAGTACTTC,CASSLDQTYEQYF
.,TRBD1,TRBJ2-7,TRBV4-1,TGCGCCAGCAGCCAAGCTGAGGACAGGCGATACGAGCAGTACTTC,CASSQAEDRRYEQYF
.,.,TRBJ1-2,TRBV7-8,TGTGCCAGCAGCTTCGGGGGGGCCTATGGCTACACCTTC,CASSFGGAYGYTF
.,TRBD1,TRBJ2-5,TRBV19,TGTGCCAGTAGTATTTTGGGACAGGGATGGGGAGAGACCCAGTACTTC,CASSILGQGWGETQYF
.,TRBD1,TRBJ2-7,TRBV4-2,TGTGCCAGCAGCCAAAACCGACAGGGTTTTGGGAAGACCTACGAGCAGTACTTC,CASSQNRQGFGKTYEQYF
.,TRBD1,TRBJ2-5,TRBV5-4,TGTGCCAGCAGCTTGTCTGGAGGGACAGGGGGATCAGAGACCCAGTACTTC,CASSLSGGTGGSETQYF
.,.,TRBJ2-7,TRBV6-5,TGTGCCAGCAGTTCACCTAGCGACTACTCCTACGAGCAGTACTTC,CASSSPSDYSYEQYF
.,.,TRBJ2-1,TRBV7-9,TGTGCCAGCAGCTTGCCTAGCAAATACAATGAGCAGTTCTTC,CASSLPSKYNEQFF
.,.,TRBJ2-7,TRBV2,TGTGCCAGCAGGGGGATCGGGGGGCGCTACGAGCAGTACTTC,CASRGIGGRYEQYF
.,.,TRBJ1-2,TRBV19,TGTGCCAGTAGTATTCAATTGGGGGCGTATGGCTACACCTTC,CASSIQLGAYGYTF
.,.,TRBJ2-2,TRBV11-2,TGTGCCAGCGGAGGAGATAACGGGGAGCTGTTTTTT,CASGGDNGELFF
.,.,TRBJ2-7,TRBV6-6,TGTGCCAGCAGTTACTCGAACGGAGTCTACGAGCAGTACTTC,CASSYSNGVYEQYF
.,TRBD2,TRBJ2-7,TRBV2,TGTGCCATCGACGGGAGGAGCTCCTACGAGCAGTACTTC,CAIDGRSSYEQYF
.,.,TRBJ2-1,TRBV2,TGTGCCAGCAGTGGAGAGTTCTCATACGAGCAGTTCTTC,CASSGEFSYEQFF
.,TRBD1,TRBJ1-4,TRBV28,TGTGCCAGCAGTTCCCTAGTCGGGACAGGGATGCATGAAAAACTGTTTTTT,CASSSLVGTGMHEKLFF
.,.,TRBJ2-7,TRBV6-5,TGTGCCAGCAGGGCAACAGGATATTACGAGCAGTACTTC,CASRATGYYEQYF
.,TRBD2,TRBJ2-7,TRBV2,TGTGCCAGCATCGAGGGACTAGCGGAGATTTACGAGCAGTACTTC,CASIEGLAEIYEQYF
once,TRBD1,TRBJ1-5,TRBV7-9,TGTGCCAGCAGCCCCTATAGGACAGGGAGGCAGCCCCAGCATTTT,CASSPYRTGRQPQHF
once,.,TRBJ1-2,TRBV19,TGTGCCGGTAGTATAGGAGGAATTACGGGTGGCTACACCTTC,CAGSIGGITGGYTF
once,TRBD1,TRBJ1-3,TRBV27,TGTGCCAGCAGTTCAATACAGGGGAGTAGAAACACCATATATTTT,CASSSIQGSRNTIYF
.,.,TRBJ2-3,TRBV7-2,TGTGCCAGCAGCTTTGTAGGGGGACCTGGCGGAGATACGCAGTATTTT,CASSFVGGPGGDTQYF
.,TRBD2,TRBJ2-7,TRBV7-2,TGTGCCAGCACCCTCCTAGCGGGGGAGGCATACGAGCAGTACTTC,CASTLLAGEAYEQYF
.,.,TRBJ2-7,TRBV7-6,TGTGCCGGCAGCTCCGGTCCGAACTACGAGCAGTACTTC,CAGSSGPNYEQYF
once,TRBD2,TRBJ2-5,TRBV5-1,TGCGCCAGCAGCTTGAGGACTAGCGATAAAGAGACCCAGTACTTC,CASSLRTSDKETQYF
.,.,TRBJ2-7,TRBV13,TGTGCCAGCAGCAAGAGGGGGTTATACGAGCAGTACTTC,CASSKRGLYEQYF
.,.,TRBJ2-1,TRBV11-2,TGTGCCAGCAGCTTAGCCGGGAATGAGCAGTTCTTC,CASSLAGNEQFF